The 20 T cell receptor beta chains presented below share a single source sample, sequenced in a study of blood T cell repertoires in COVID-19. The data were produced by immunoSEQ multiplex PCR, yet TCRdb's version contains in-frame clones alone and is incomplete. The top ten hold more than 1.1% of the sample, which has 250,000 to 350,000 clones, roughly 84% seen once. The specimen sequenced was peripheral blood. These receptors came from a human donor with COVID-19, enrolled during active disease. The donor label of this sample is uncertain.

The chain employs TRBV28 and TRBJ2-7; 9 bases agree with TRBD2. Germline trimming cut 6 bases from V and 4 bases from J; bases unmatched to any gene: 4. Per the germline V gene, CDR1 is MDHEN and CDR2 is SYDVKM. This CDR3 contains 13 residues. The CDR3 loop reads CASRGSGRYEQYF. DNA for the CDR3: TGTGCCAGCAGGGGTAGCGGGAGATACGAGCAGTACTTC.

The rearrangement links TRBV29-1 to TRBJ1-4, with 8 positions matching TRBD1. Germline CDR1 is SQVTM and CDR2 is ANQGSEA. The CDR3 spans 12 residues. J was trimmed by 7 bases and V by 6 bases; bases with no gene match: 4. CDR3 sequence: CSVLGQGEKLFF. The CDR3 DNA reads TGCAGCGTCTTAGGACAGGGTGAAAAACTGTTTTTT. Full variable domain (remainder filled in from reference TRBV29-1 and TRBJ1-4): SAVISQKPSRDICQRGTSLTIQCQVDSQVTMMFWYRQQPGQSLTLIATANQGSEATYESGFVIDKFPISRPNLTFSTLTVSNMSPEDSSIYLCSVLGQGEKLFFGSGTQLSVL.

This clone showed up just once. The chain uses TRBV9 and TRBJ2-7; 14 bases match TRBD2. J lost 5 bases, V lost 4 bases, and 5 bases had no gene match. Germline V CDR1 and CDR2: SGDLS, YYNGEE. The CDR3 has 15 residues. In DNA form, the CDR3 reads TGTGCCAGCAGCAGACTAGCGGGAGGGCCCCACGAGCAGTACTTC. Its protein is CASSRLAGGPHEQYF.

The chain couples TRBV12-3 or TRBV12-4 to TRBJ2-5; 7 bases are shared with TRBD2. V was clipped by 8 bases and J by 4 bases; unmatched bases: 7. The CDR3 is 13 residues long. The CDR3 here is CASGWGEGETQYF. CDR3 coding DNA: TGTGCCAGCGGATGGGGGGAGGGAGAGACCCAGTACTTC.

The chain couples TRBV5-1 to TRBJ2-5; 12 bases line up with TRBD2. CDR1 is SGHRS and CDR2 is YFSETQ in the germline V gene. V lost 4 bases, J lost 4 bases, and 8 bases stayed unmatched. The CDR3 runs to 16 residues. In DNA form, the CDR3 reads TGCGCCAGCAGCACCCGGACTAGCGGGGCTGGAGAGACCCAGTACTTC. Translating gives CASSTRTSGAGETQYF.

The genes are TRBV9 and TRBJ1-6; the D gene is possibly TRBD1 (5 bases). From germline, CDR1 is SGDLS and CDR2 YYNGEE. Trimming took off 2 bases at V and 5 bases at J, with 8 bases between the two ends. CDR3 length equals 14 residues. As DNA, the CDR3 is TGTGCCAGCAGCGTGCAGGGTAATAATTCACCCCTCCACTTT. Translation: CASSVQGNNSPLHF.

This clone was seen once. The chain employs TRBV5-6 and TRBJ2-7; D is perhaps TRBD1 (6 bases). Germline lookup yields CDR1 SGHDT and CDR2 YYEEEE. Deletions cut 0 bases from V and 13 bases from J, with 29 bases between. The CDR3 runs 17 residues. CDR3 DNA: TGTGCCAGCAGCTTGGGTTCTGGGGGCGGCCCTTTTAGAGCAGTTTACTTC. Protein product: CASSLGSGGGPFRAVYF.

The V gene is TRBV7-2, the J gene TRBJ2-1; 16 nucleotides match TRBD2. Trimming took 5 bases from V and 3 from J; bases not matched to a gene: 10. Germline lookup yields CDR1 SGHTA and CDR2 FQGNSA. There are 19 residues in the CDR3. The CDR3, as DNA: TGTGCCAGCAGCCTCGGGACTAGCGGGAGGGCCCGATTCTACAATGAGCAGTTCTTC. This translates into CASSLGTSGRARFYNEQFF. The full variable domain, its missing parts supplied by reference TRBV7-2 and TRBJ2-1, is GAGVSQSPSNKVTEKGKDVELRCDPISGHTALYWYRQSLGQGLEFLIYFQGNSAPDKSGLPSDRFSAERTGGSVSTLTIQRTQQEDSAVYLCASSLGTSGRARFYNEQFFGPGTRLTVL.

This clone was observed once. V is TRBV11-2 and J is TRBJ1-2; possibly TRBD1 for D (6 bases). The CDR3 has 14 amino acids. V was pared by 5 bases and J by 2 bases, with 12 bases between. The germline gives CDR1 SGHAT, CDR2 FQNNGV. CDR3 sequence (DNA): TGTGCCAGCAGCCCTGGACAGATGAACTATGGCTACACCTTC. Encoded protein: CASSPGQMNYGYTF.

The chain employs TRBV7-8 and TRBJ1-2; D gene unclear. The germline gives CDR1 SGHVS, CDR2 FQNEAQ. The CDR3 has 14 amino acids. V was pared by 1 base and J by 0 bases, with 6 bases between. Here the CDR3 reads CASSLGSSNYGYTF. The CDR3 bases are TGTGCCAGCAGCTTAGGGAGTTCTAACTATGGCTACACCTTC.

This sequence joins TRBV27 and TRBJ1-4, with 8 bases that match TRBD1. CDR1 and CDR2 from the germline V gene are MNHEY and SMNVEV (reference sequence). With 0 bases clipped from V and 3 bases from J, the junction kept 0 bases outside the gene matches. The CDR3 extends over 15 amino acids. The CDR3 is CASSLSGQANEKLFF. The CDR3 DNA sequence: TGTGCCAGCAGTTTATCGGGACAGGCTAATGAAAAACTGTTTTTT.

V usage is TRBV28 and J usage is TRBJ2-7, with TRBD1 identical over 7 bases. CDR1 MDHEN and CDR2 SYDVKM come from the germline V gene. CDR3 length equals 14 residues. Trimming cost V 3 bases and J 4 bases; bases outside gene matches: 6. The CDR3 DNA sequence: TGTGCCAGCAGTTTCCGGACAGGTGGGTACGAGCAGTACTTC. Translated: CASSFRTGGYEQYF.

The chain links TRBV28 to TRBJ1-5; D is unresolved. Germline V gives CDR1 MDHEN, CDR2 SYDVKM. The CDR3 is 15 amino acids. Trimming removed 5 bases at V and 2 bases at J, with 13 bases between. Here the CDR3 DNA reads TGTGCCAGCAGTGCCAACCGGGTGGGCAATCAGCCCCAGCATTTT. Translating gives CASSANRVGNQPQHF.

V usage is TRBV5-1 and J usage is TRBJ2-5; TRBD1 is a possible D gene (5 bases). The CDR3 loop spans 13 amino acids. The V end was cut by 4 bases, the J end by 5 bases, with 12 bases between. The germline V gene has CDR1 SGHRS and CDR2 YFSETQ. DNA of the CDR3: TGCGCCAGCAGCCCACAGGATACGGAGACCCAGTACTTC. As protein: CASSPQDTETQYF. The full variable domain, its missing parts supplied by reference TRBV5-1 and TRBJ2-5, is KAGVTQTPRYLIKTRGQQVTLSCSPISGHRSVSWYQQTPGQGLQFLFEYFSETQRNKGNFPGRFSGRQFSNSRSEMNVSTLELGDSALYLCASSPQDTETQYFGPGTRLLVL.

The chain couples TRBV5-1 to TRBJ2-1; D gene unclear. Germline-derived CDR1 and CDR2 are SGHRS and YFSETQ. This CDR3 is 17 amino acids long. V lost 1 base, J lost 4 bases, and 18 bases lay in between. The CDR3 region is CASSLISTSLTYNEQFF. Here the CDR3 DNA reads TGCGCCAGCAGCTTGATTTCCACCTCTCTCACATACAATGAGCAGTTCTTC.

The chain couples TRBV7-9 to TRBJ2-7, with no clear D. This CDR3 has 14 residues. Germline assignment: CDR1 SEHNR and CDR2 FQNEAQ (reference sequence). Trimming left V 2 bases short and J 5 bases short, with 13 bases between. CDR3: CASSLSQFENEQYF. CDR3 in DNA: TGTGCCAGCAGCTTATCACAGTTTGAGAACGAGCAGTACTTC. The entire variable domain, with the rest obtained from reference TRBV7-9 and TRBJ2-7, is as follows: DTGVSQNPRHKITKRGQNVTFRCDPISEHNRLYWYRQTLGQGPEFLTYFQNEAQLEKSRLLSDRFSAERPKGSFSTLEIQRTEQGDSAMYLCASSLSQFENEQYFGPGTRLTVT.

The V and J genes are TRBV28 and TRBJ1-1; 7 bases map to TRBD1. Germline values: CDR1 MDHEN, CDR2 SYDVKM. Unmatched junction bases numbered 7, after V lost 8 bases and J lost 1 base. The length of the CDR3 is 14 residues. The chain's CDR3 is CASQTTGQNTEAFF. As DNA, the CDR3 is TGTGCCAGCCAGACGACAGGGCAGAACACTGAAGCTTTCTTT.

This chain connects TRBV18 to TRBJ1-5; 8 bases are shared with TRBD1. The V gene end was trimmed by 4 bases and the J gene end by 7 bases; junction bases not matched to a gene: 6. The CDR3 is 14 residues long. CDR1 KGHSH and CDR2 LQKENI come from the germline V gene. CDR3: CASSLDREGQPQHF. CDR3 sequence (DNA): TGTGCCAGCTCACTGGACAGGGAGGGACAGCCCCAGCATTTT.

The CDR3, as DNA: TGTGCCAGCAGCCCACAGGGGAACACTGAAGCTTTCTTT. It codes for CASSPQGNTEAFF. The chain combines TRBV7-3 with TRBJ1-1, with a possible D match to TRBD1 (6 bases). The CDR3 sequence is 13 residues long. V was cut by 5 bases and J by 1 base, with 8 bases left in between. Germline CDR1 and CDR2: SGHTA and FQGTGA.

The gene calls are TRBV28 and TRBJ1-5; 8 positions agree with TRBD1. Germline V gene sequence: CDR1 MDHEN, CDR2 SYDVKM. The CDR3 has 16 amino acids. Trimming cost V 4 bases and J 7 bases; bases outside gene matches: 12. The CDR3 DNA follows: TGTGCCAGCAGTTCTACCGGGAGGACAGGGCAACAGCCCCAGCATTTT. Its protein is CASSSTGRTGQQPQHF.